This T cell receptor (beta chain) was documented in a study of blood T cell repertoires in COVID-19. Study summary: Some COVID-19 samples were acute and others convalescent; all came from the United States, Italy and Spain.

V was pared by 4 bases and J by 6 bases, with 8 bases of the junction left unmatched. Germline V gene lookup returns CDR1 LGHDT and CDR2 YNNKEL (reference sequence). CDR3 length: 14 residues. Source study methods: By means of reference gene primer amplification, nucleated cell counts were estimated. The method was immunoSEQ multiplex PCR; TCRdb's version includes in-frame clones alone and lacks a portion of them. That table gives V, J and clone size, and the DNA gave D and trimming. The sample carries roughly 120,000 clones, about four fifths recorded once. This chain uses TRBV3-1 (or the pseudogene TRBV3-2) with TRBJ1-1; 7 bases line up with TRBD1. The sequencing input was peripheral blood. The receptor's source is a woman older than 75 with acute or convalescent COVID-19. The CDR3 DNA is TGTGCCAGCAGCCGGAGAGGGGGCTACGCTGAAGCTTTCTTT. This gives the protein CASSRRGGYAEAFF.